This T cell receptor (beta chain) was identified in a study of T cell changes during pregnancy in multiple sclerosis. Data came from immunoSEQ multiplex PCR; TCRdb stores just in-frame clones and leaves some out. Among approximately 83,000 clones listed, 90% to 95% were seen once. Germline values: CDR1 KGHSH, CDR2 LQKENI. V lost 4 bases, J lost 6 bases, and 10 bases lay in between. The CDR3 spans 14 residues. The TCR originated in a female donor with multiple sclerosis, enrolled in a pregnancy study. The material was peripheral blood, obtained in the first trimester of pregnancy. The J gene is TRBJ1-6, the V gene TRBV18, with D perhaps TRBD1 (6 bases). Written as DNA, the CDR3 is TGTGCCAGCTCACAAGGACAGTCTAATTCACCCCTCCACTTT. Encoded protein: CASSQGQSNSPLHF.